This T cell receptor (beta chain) emerged from a study of identical twins. CDR3 length equals 13 residues. Per germline, CDR1 SNHLY and CDR2 FYNNEI. Trimming pared 4 bases from V and 1 base from J, leaving 6 bases between. This clonotype was seen ten or more times. TCRdb ran MiXCR on the 5' RACE reads and lists one entry per CDR3 protein. The sample lists 550,000 to 700,000 distinct CDR3 sequences; roughly 9.5% were seen once. The data also belong to a second study, concerning yellow fever vaccine responses in identical twins.

The sample comprised PBMCs. The clonotype originates from a woman aged 18-29 years in good health. This chain joins TRBV2 and TRBJ2-3; a possible D gene is TRBD1 (5 bases). DNA of the CDR3: TGTGCCAGCAGTGCCAGGGGCACAGATACGCAGTATTTT. It specifies CASSARGTDTQYF. Complete variable domain (other parts from reference TRBV2 and TRBJ2-3): EPEVTQTPSHQVTQMGQEVILRCVPISNHLYFYWYRQILGQKVEFLVSFYNNEISEKSEIFDDQFSVERPDGSNFTLKIRSTKLEDSAMYFCASSARGTDTQYFGPGTRLTVL.